At least ten counts were recorded for the clone carrying this T cell receptor (beta chain). RNA transcripts were the template for amplifying TCR beta CDR3 regions. In the first-round RT-PCR of the TCR CDR3, the HTBI primer set was used. MiXCR, applied by TCRdb to the multiplex PCR reads, yields one record per CDR3 protein. The data contain around 570,000 distinct CDR3 sequences, 20% of them singletons. The data stem from a study of T cells in Graves' hyperthyroidism and ophthalmopathy. The receptor's source is a man aged 40-49 years with Graves' ophthalmopathy. The sequencing sample was made of blood.

The CDR3 loop reads CASRAGVFYEQYF. CDR3 bases: TGTGCCAGCAGAGCGGGAGTGTTCTACGAGCAGTACTTC. This chain links TRBV6-2 or TRBV6-3 with TRBJ2-7; 8 nucleotides agree with TRBD2. Germline loops: CDR1 MNHEY, CDR2 SVGEGT. V dropped 6 bases and J dropped 3; count of bases not matched to a gene: 4. The CDR3 length is 13 residues.